These 18 T cell receptor beta chains originate from one sample sequenced in a study of cytomegalovirus exposure and HLA in healthy donors. It was with 60 Vbeta and 13 Jbeta primers that the PCR ran. The method was immunoSEQ multiplex PCR; TCRdb's version includes in-frame clones alone and lacks a portion of them. The sample yields about 110,000 clones, 77% seen once. Sequencing used PBMCs. These receptors were taken from a woman aged 35 to 49 in good health and CMV-seropositive.

The CDR3 DNA is TGTGCCAGCAGTTTATACCCAGGGCAAGGCAATCAGCCCCAGCATTTT. Its protein is CASSLYPGQGNQPQHF. This chain links TRBV28 with TRBJ1-5; a weak D match, TRBD1 (5 bases). CDR3 length equals 16 residues. In germline, CDR1 is MDHEN, CDR2 SYDVKM. Trimming removed 1 base at V and 2 bases at J, with 12 bases between.

This clone has only a few counts. The gene calls are TRBV27 and TRBJ1-1; no definite D call. V was clipped by 6 bases and J by 0 bases, with 8 bases between them. The length of the CDR3 is 13 residues. The germline V gene encodes CDR1 MNHEY and CDR2 SMNVEV (reference sequence). The CDR3 loop is CASSEFMNTEAFF. The DNA of the CDR3 is TGTGCCAGCAGCGAGTTCATGAACACTGAAGCTTTCTTT.

This clone was observed a single time. V gene TRBV18 combines with J gene TRBJ1-1, with a weak D call TRBD1 (6 bases). Germline CDR1 is KGHSH and CDR2 is LQKENI. The length of the CDR3 is 13 residues. Trimming removed 3 bases from V and 7 bases from J, with 12 bases in between. CDR3 sequence reads: CASSPGGPVEAFF. The CDR3 bases are TGTGCCAGCTCACCCGGGGGGCCGGTTGAAGCTTTCTTT. The variable domain in full, with the rest retrieved from reference TRBV18 and TRBJ1-1, is NAGVMQNPRHLVRRRGQEARLRCSPMKGHSHVYWYRQLPEEGLKFMVYLQKENIIDESGMPKERFSAEFPKEGPSILRIQQVVRGDSAAYFCASSPGGPVEAFFGQGTRLTVV.

The CDR3 DNA sequence: TGTGCCAGCAGGAAGCCCCGACTAGCGGGGTACTACAATGAGCAGTTCTTC. This encodes CASRKPRLAGYYNEQFF. The rearrangement links TRBV11-2 to TRBJ2-1, with 11 bases matching TRBD2. Germline V CDR1 and CDR2: SGHAT, FQNNGV. Trimming removed 6 bases from V and 3 bases from J; junction bases left unmatched: 10. CDR3 size: 17 residues. The whole variable domain, filled in from reference TRBV11-2 and TRBJ2-1, reads EAGVAQSPRYKIIEKRQSVAFWCNPISGHATLYWYQQILGQGPKLLIQFQNNGVVDDSQLPKDRFSAERLKGVDSTLKIQPAKLEDSAVYLCASRKPRLAGYYNEQFFGPGTRLTVL.

This clone was counted once. The gene calls are TRBV4-1 and TRBJ1-1; tentatively, D is TRBD1 (5 bases). From germline, CDR1 is MGHRA and CDR2 YSYEKL. V was cut by 4 bases and J by 1 base, with 16 bases left in between. This CDR3 comprises 16 residues. The DNA for the CDR3 is TGCGCCAGCAGCCTGCTCTGGCCCAGGGAGAACACTGAAGCTTTCTTT. Translated, it gives CASSLLWPRENTEAFF.

The J gene is TRBJ1-1, the V gene TRBV7-2; tentatively, D is TRBD1 (5 bases). The CDR3 covers 15 residues. Germline lookup yields CDR1 SGHTA and CDR2 FQGNSA. The ends were cut back, 2 bases at V and 0 bases at J, with 10 bases in the middle. The CDR3 region has the DNA TGTGCCAGCAGCTTACGGGGGACGATGAACACTGAAGCTTTCTTT. Protein sequence: CASSLRGTMNTEAFF. The whole variable domain, remainder taken from reference TRBV7-2 and TRBJ1-1, is GAGVSQSPSNKVTEKGKDVELRCDPISGHTALYWYRQSLGQGLEFLIYFQGNSAPDKSGLPSDRFSAERTGGSVSTLTIQRTQQEDSAVYLCASSLRGTMNTEAFFGQGTRLTVV.

A few counts support this clone. This sequence joins TRBV7-6 and TRBJ2-3; 8 bases fit TRBD2. Germline V gene data show CDR1 as SGHVS and CDR2 as FNYEAQ. The junction had 7 bases not matched to a gene; V was cut back by 5 bases and J by 0 bases. The CDR3 length is 16 residues. The DNA for the CDR3 is TGTGCCAGCAGCGAACTAGCGGTCTCTAGCACAGATACGCAGTATTTT. This translates into CASSELAVSSTDTQYF.

The CDR3 spells CAINPRGMNTEAFF. CDR3 DNA: TGTGCCATTAACCCCCGAGGGATGAACACTGAAGCTTTCTTT. The V call is TRBV10-3, the J call TRBJ1-1; D is unresolved. Per the germline V gene, CDR1 is ENHRY and CDR2 is SYGVKD. The CDR3 has 14 amino acids. V lost 9 bases and J lost 0, with 14 bases in between.

The genes are TRBV5-1 and TRBJ2-7; D might be TRBD2 (5 bases). Germline CDR1 is SGHRS and CDR2 is YFSETQ. Trimming cost V 0 bases and J 4 bases, with 14 bases left between them. The CDR3 runs to 15 residues. CDR3 bases: TGCGCCAGCAGCTTGGTCGGGAACTCGAATTACGAGCAGTACTTC. This sequence encodes CASSLVGNSNYEQYF.

The chain has TRBV27 and TRBJ2-1, with D possibly TRBD2 on 6 matching bases. V was pared by 5 bases and J by 8 bases, with 13 bases between. The CDR3 consists of 13 residues. Germline CDR1 and CDR2: MNHEY and SMNVEV (reference sequence). Written as DNA, the CDR3 is TGTGCCAGCAGTGCCTCGACTAGTTATGAGCAGTTCTTC. Translating gives CASSASTSYEQFF.

This clone was picked up one time. V usage is TRBV11-2 and J usage is TRBJ2-3, with D possibly matching TRBD2 (7 bases). The CDR3 consists of 15 residues. Looked up from germline, CDR1 is SGHAT and CDR2 is FQNNGV. The V and J ends lost 2 bases and 4 bases respectively, with 13 bases between them. CDR3 in amino acids: CASSLWGGRADTQYF. In nucleotides, the CDR3 is TGTGCCAGCAGCTTATGGGGGGGGCGGGCAGATACGCAGTATTTT.

V usage is TRBV4-2 and J usage is TRBJ2-1, with 11 bases that match TRBD2. The CDR3 contains 16 residues. Germline V gene sequence: CDR1 LGHNA, CDR2 YNFKEQ. With V trimmed by 3 bases and J by 8 bases, 9 bases remained unmatched. CDR3 protein: CASSQGLAGGLDEQFF. The DNA for the CDR3 is TGTGCCAGCAGCCAGGGCCTAGCGGGAGGTCTAGATGAGCAGTTCTTC.

The chain recombines TRBV5-1 with TRBJ2-7; possible D gene TRBD1, 5 bases. Germline lookup yields CDR1 SGHRS and CDR2 YFSETQ. Trimming stripped 2 bases from V and 3 bases from J, with 12 bases between. The CDR3 length is 14 residues. CDR3 sequence reads: CASSFDSPGYEQYF. The CDR3 bases are TGCGCCAGCAGCTTCGACAGTCCGGGCTACGAGCAGTACTTC.

V is TRBV4-3 and J is TRBJ1-1; D gene unclear. Germline CDR1 is LGHNA and CDR2 is YSLEER. With 4 bases removed from V and 4 bases from J, the gap between germline ends came to 10 bases. The CDR3 totals 13 residues. The CDR3 region is CASSRGEGTEAFF. DNA of the CDR3: TGCGCCAGCAGCCGCGGTGAGGGCACTGAAGCTTTCTTT.

The genes are TRBV5-1 and TRBJ1-1, with TRBD1 identical over 11 bases. Losses at the gene ends were 3 bases for V and 0 bases for J; bases not matched to a gene: 4. The CDR3 is made up of 16 amino acids. The germline V gene has CDR1 SGHRS and CDR2 YFSETQ. The CDR3 spells CASSYGTGGLNTEAFF. Here the CDR3 DNA reads TGCGCCAGCAGCTACGGGACAGGGGGGTTGAACACTGAAGCTTTCTTT.

This clone has just one count. This rearrangement joins TRBV6-1 to TRBJ2-3; 9 nucleotides line up with TRBD2. Unmatched junction bases numbered 10, after V lost 6 bases and J lost 6 bases. The CDR3 runs to 15 residues. Germline-derived CDR1 and CDR2 are MNHNS and SASEGT. The CDR3 here is CASRVDGREGDTQYF. CDR3 nucleotide sequence: TGTGCCAGCAGGGTCGACGGGCGGGAGGGCGATACGCAGTATTTT.

The chain carries TRBV6-5 and TRBJ2-2; the D gene is possibly TRBD2 (5 bases). Trimming removed 6 bases at V and 5 bases at J, with 16 bases between. This CDR3 region has 15 residues. Germline V gives CDR1 MNHEY, CDR2 SVGAGI. The CDR3 nucleotides are TGTGCCAGCAGCTCTTTTACGGGGTTGACCGGGGAGCTGTTTTTT. Translating gives CASSSFTGLTGELFF.

V gene TRBV5-1 combines with J gene TRBJ1-2; 7 bases map to TRBD1. The CDR3 runs to 14 residues. V was clipped by 0 bases and J by 8 bases; unmatched bases: 7. Germline loops: CDR1 SGHRS, CDR2 YFSETQ. The CDR3 DNA reads as TGCGCCAGCAGCTTGGATGGGACAGTGGGGGGCTACACCTTC. Its protein is CASSLDGTVGGYTF.